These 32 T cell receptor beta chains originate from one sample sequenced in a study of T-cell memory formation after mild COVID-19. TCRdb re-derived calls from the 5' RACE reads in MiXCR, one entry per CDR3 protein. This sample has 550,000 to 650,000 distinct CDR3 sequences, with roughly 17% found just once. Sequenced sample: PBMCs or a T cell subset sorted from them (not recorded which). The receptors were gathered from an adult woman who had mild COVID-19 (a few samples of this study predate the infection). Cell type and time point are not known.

The CDR3 reads CASSSQGFWTDTQYF. The CDR3 DNA is TGTGCCAGCAGCTCACAGGGTTTTTGGACAGATACGCAGTATTTT. The gene calls are TRBV6-6 and TRBJ2-3; D may be TRBD1 (6 bases). V lost 6 bases and J lost 3, with 16 bases in between. Germline assignment: CDR1 MNHNY and CDR2 SVGAGI (reference sequence). This CDR3 spans 15 amino acids.

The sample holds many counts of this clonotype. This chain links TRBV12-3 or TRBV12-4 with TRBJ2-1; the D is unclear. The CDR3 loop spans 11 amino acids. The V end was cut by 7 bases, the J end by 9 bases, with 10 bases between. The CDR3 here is CASTSGGEQFF. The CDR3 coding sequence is TGTGCCAGCACCTCAGGCGGTGAGCAGTTCTTC.

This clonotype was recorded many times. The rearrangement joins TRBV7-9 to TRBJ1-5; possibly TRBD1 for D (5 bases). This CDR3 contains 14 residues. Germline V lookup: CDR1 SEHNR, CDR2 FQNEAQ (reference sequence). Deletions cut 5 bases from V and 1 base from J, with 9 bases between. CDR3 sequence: CASSPGASNQPQHF. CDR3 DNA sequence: TGTGCCAGCAGCCCCGGGGCGAGCAATCAGCCCCAGCATTTT.

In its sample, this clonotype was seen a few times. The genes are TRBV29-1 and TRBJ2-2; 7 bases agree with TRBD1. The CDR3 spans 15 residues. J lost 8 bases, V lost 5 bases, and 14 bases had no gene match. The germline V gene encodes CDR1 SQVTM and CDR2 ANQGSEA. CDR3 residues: CSVRTHHDRAGELFF. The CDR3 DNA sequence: TGCAGCGTTCGAACGCACCATGACAGGGCAGGGGAGCTGTTTTTT.

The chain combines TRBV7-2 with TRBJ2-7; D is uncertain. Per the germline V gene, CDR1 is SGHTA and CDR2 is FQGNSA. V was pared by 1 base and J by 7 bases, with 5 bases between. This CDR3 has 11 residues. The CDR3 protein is CASSLVREQYF. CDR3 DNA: TGTGCCAGCAGCTTAGTTCGAGAGCAGTACTTC.

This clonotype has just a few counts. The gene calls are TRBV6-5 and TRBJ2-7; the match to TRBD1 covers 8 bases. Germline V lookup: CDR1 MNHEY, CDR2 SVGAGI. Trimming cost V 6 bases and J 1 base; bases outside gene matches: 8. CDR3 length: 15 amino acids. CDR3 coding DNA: TGTGCCAGCAGCGAACGGGACAGGCCTTCCTACGAGCAGTACTTC. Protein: CASSERDRPSYEQYF.

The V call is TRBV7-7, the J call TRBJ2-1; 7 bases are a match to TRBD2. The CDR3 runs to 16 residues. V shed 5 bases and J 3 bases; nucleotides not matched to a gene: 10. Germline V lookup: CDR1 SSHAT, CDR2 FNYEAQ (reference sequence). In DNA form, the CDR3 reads TGTGCCAGCAGCCCACGGTCGGGGGGAGACTACAATGAGCAGTTCTTC. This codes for CASSPRSGGDYNEQFF.

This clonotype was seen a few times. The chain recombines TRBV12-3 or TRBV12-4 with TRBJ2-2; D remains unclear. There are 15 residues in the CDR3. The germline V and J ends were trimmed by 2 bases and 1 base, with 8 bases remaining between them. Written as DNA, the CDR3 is TGTGCCAGCAGTTTAAGTGGTATGAACACCGGGGAGCTGTTTTTT. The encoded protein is CASSLSGMNTGELFF.

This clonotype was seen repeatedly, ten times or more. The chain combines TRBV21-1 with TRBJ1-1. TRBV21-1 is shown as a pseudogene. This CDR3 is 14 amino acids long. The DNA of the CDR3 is TGTGCCAGCAGCAAATTGGTCGGGGTCACTGAAGCTTTCTTT. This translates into CASSKLVGVTEAFF.

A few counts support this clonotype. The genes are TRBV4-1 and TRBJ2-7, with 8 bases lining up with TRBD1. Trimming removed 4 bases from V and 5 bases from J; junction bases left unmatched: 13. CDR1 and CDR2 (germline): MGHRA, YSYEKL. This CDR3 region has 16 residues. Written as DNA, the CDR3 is TGCGCCAGCAGCCCCTACCGGGACAGGTTGTTGAACGAGCAGTACTTC. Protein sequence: CASSPYRDRLLNEQYF.

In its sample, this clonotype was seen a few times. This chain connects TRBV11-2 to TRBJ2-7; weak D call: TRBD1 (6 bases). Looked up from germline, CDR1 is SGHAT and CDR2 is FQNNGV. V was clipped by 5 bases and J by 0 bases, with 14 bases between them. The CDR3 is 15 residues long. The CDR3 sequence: CASSQATGISYEQYF. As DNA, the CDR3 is TGTGCCAGCAGCCAAGCCACAGGGATCTCCTACGAGCAGTACTTC.

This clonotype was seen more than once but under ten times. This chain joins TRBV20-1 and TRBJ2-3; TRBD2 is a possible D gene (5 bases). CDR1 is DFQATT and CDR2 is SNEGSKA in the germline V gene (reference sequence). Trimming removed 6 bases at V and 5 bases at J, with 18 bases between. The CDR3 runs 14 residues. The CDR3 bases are TGCAGTGCCCGACGGGGTAGCGTAGAAGATACGCAGTATTTT. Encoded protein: CSARRGSVEDTQYF.

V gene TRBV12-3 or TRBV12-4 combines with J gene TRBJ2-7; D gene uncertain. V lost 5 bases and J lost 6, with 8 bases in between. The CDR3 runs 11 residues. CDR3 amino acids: CASSQSSEQYF. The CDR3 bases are TGTGCCAGCAGTCAGAGTAGCGAGCAGTACTTC.

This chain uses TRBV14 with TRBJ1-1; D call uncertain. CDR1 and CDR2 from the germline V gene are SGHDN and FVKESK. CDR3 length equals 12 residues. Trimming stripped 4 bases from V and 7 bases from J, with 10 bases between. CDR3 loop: CASSLWDSEAFF. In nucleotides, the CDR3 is TGTGCCAGCAGCCTCTGGGATAGTGAAGCTTTCTTT.

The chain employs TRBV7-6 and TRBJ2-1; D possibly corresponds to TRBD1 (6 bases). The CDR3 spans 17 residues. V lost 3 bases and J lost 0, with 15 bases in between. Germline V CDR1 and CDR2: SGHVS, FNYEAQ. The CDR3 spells CASSFPIRGSSYNEQFF. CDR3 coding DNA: TGTGCCAGCAGCTTCCCTATTAGGGGGAGCTCCTACAATGAGCAGTTCTTC.

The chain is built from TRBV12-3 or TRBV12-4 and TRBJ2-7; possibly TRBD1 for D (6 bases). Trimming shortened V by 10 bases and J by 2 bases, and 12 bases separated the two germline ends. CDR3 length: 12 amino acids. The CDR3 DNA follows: TGTGCCACCGGACGGACAGCCTACGAGCAGTACTTC. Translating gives CATGRTAYEQYF.

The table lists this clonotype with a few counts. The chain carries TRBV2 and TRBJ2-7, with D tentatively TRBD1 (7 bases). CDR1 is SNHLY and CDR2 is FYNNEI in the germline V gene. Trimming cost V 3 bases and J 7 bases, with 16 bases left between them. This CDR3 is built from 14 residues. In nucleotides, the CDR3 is TGTGCCAGCAGTGACGCGGGACAGTGGAGAGAGCAGTACTTC. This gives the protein CASSDAGQWREQYF.

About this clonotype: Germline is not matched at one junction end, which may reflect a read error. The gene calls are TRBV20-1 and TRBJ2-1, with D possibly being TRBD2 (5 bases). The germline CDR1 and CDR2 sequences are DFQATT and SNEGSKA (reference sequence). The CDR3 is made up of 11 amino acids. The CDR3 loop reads CSTRERTEQFF. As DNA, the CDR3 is TGCAGTACTAGAGAACGAACTGAGCAGTTCTTC.

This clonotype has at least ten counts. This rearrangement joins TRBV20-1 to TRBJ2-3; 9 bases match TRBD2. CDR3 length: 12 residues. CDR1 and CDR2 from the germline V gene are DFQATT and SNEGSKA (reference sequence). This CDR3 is CRASGTADTQYF. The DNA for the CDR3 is TGCCGCGCTAGCGGGACGGCAGATACGCAGTATTTT.

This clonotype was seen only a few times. CDR3: CATSRGGGAISDTQYF. The CDR3 region has the DNA TGTGCCACCAGCAGGGGCGGGGGGGCCATCTCAGATACGCAGTATTTT. The chain uses TRBV15 and TRBJ2-3; 9 bases are a match to TRBD2. This CDR3 comprises 16 residues. V was pared by 3 bases and J by 4 bases, with 8 bases of the junction left unmatched. CDR1 is LNHNV and CDR2 is YYDKDF in the germline V gene (reference sequence).

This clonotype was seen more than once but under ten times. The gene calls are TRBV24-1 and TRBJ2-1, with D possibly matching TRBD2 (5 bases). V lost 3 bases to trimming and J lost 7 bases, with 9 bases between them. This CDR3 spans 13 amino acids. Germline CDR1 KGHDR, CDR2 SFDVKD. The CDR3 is CATSDTLVNEQFF. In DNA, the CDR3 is TGTGCCACCAGTGATACACTAGTTAATGAGCAGTTCTTC.

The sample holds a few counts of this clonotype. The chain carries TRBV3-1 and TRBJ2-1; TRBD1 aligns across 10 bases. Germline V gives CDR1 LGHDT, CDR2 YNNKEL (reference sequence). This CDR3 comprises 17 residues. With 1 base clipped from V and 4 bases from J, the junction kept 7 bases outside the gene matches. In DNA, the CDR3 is TGTGCCAGCAGCCAAGGGTCCCGGGACAGGGGTTACAATGAGCAGTTCTTC. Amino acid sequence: CASSQGSRDRGYNEQFF.

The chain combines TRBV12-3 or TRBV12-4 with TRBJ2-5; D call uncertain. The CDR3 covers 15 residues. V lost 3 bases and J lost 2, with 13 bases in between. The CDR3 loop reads CASSLGLEAQETQYF. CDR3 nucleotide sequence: TGTGCCAGCAGTTTGGGTCTAGAGGCTCAAGAGACCCAGTACTTC.

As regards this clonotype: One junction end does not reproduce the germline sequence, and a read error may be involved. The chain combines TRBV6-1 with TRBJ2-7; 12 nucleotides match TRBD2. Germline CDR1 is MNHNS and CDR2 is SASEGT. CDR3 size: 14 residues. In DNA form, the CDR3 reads TGTGCCAGCAGCGAGATACTAGCGGGAGGCTACCGGGAGTTC. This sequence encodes CASSEILAGGYREF.

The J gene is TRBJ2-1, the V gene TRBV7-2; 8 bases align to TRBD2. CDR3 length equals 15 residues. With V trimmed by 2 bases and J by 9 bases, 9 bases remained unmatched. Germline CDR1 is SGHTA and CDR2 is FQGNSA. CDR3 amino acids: CASSLQAGARTEQFF. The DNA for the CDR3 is TGTGCCAGCAGCTTACAAGCGGGGGCCCGGACTGAGCAGTTCTTC.

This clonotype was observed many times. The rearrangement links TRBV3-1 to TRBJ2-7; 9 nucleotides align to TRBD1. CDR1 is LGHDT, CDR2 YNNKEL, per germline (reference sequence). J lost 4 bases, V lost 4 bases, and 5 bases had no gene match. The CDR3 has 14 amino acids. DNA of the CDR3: TGTGCCAGCAGCCTACGGACAGGGGCGTACGAGCAGTACTTC. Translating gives CASSLRTGAYEQYF.

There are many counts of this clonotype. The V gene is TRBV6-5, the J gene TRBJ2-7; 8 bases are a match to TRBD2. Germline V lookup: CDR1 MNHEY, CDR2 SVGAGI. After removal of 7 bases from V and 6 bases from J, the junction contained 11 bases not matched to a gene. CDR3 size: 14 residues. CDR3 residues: CASNRAGGYGEQYF. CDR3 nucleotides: TGTGCCAGCAATCGGGCGGGGGGCTACGGCGAGCAGTACTTC.

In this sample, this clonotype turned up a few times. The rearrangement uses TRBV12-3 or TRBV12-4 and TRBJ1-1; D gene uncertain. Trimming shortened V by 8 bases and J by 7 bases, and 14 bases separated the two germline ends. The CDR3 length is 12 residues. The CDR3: CASRAFENEAFF. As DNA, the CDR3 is TGTGCCAGCCGAGCCTTTGAGAATGAAGCTTTCTTT.

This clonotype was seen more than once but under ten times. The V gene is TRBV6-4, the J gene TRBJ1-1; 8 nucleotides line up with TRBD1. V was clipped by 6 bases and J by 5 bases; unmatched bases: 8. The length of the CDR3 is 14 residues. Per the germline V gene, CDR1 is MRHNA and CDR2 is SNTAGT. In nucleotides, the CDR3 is TGTGCCAGCAGAAGGACAGGGCCCTCGACTGAAGCTTTCTTT. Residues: CASRRTGPSTEAFF.

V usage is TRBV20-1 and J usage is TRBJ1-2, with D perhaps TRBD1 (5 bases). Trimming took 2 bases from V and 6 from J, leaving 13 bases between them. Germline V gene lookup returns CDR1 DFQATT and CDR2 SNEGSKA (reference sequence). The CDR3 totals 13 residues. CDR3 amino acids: CSARPGPLNGYTF. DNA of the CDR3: TGCAGTGCTAGACCGGGGCCACTTAATGGCTACACCTTC.

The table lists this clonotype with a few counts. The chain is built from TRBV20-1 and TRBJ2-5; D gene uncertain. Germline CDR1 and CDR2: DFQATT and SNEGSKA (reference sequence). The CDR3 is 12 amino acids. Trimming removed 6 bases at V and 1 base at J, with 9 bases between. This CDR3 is CSATRGQETQYF. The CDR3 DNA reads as TGCAGTGCAACCCGCGGCCAAGAGACCCAGTACTTC.

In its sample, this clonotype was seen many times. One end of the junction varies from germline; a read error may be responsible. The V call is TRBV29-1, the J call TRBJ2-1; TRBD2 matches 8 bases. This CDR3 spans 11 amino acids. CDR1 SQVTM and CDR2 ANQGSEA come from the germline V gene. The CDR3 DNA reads TGTGCCGGCGGGGGGCGAGATGAGCAGTTCTTC. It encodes CAGGGRDEQFF.